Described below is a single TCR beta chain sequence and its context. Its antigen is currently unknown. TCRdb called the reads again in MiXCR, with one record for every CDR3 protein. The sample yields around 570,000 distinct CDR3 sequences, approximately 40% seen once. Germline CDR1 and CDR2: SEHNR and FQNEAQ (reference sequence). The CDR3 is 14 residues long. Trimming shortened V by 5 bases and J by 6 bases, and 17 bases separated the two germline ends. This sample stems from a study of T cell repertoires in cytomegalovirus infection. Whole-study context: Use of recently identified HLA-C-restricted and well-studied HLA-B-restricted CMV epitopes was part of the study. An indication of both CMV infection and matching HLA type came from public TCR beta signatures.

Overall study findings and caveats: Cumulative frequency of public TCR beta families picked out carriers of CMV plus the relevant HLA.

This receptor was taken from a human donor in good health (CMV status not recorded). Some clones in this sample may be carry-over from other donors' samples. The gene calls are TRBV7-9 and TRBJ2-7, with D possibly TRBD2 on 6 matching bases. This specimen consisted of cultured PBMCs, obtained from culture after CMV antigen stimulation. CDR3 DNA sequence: TGTGCCAGCAGCACCGGGAGTCCCCAGGGCGAGCAGTACTTC. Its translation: CASSTGSPQGEQYF. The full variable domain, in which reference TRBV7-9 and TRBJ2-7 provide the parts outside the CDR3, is DTGVSQNPRHKITKRGQNVTFRCDPISEHNRLYWYRQTLGQGPEFLTYFQNEAQLEKSRLLSDRFSAERPKGSFSTLEIQRTEQGDSAMYLCASSTGSPQGEQYFGPGTRLTVT.